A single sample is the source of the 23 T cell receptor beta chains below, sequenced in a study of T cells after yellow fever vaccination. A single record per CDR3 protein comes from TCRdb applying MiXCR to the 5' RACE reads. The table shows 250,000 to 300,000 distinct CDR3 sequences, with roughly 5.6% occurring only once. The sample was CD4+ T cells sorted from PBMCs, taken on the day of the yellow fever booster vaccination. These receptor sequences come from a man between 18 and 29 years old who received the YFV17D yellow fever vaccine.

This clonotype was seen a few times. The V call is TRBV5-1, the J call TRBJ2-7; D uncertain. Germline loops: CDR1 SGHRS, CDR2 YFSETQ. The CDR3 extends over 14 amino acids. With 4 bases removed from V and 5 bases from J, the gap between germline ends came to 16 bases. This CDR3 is CASSHRAGLNEQYV. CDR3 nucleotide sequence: TGCGCCAGCAGCCATCGGGCAGGTCTCAACGAGCAGTACGTC.

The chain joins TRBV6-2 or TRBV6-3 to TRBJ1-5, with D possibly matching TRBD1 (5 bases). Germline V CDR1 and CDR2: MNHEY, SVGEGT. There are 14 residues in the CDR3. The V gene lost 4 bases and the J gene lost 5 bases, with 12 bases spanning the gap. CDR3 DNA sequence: TGTGCCAGCAGTTGGGGGGGGAATGATCAGCCCCAGCATTTT. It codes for CASSWGGNDQPQHF.

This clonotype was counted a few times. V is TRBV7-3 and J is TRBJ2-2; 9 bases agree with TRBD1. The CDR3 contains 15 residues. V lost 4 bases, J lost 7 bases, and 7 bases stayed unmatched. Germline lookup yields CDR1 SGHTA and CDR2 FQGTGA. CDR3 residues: CASSSYRGLGGELFF. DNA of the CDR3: TGTGCCAGCAGCTCTTACAGGGGGCTCGGCGGGGAGCTGTTTTTT.

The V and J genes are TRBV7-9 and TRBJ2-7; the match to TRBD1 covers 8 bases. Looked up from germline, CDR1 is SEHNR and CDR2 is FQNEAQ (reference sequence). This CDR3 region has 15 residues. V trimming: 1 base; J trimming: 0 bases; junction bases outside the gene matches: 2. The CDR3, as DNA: TGTGCCAGCAGCTTAGGGACAGGGAGCTCCTACGAGCAGTACGTC. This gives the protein CASSLGTGSSYEQYV.

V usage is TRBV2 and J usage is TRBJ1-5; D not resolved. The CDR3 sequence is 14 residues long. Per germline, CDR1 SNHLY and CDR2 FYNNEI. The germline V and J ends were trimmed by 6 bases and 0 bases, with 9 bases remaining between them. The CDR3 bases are TGTGCCAGCAGCCAACAGAGTAGCAATCAGCCCCAGCATTTT. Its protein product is CASSQQSSNQPQHF. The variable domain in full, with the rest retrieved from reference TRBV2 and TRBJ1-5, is EPEVTQTPSHQVTQMGQEVILRCVPISNHLYFYWYRQILGQKVEFLVSFYNNEISEKSEIFDDQFSVERPDGSNFTLKIRSTKLEDSAMYFCASSQQSSNQPQHFGDGTRLSIL.

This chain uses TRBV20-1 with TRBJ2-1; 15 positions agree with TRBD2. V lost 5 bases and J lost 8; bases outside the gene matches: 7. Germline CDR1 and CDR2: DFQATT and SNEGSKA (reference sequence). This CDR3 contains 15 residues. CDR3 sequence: CSAPGLAGGFDEQFF. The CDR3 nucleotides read TGCAGTGCTCCGGGACTAGCGGGGGGATTTGATGAGCAGTTCTTC.

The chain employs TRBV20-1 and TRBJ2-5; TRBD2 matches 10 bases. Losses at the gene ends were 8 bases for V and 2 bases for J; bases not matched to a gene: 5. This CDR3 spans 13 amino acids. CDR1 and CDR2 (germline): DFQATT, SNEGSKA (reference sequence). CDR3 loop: CSWVAGGQETQYF. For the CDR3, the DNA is TGCAGTTGGGTAGCGGGGGGACAAGAGACCCAGTACTTC.

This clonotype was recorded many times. The CDR3 nucleotides are TGTGCCAGCAGATGGACAGCTCCTCCGAACACCGGGGAGCTGTTTTTT. Translated, it gives CASRWTAPPNTGELFF. The V gene is TRBV2, the J gene TRBJ2-2; a weak D match, TRBD1 (6 bases). Trimming removed 6 bases at V and 0 bases at J, with 14 bases between. The V gene's germline CDR1 is SNHLY and CDR2 FYNNEI. This CDR3 is 16 amino acids long. Based on the CDR3 plus reference TRBV2 and TRBJ2-2, the full variable domain is EPEVTQTPSHQVTQMGQEVILRCVPISNHLYFYWYRQILGQKVEFLVSFYNNEISEKSEIFDDQFSVERPDGSNFTLKIRSTKLEDSAMYFCASRWTAPPNTGELFFGEGSRLTVL.

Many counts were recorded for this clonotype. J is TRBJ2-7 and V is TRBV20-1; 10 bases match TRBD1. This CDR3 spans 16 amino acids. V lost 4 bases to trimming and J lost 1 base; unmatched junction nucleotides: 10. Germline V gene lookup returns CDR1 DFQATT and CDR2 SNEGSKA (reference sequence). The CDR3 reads CSAIAPRDRGSYEQYF. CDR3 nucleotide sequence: TGCAGTGCTATTGCCCCCCGGGACAGGGGTTCCTACGAGCAGTACTTC.

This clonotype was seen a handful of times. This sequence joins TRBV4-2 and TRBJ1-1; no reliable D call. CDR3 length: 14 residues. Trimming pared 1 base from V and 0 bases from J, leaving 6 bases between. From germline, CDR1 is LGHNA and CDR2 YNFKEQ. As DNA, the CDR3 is TGTGCCAGCAGCCAAGGCAGTTTGAACACTGAAGCTTTCTTT. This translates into CASSQGSLNTEAFF.

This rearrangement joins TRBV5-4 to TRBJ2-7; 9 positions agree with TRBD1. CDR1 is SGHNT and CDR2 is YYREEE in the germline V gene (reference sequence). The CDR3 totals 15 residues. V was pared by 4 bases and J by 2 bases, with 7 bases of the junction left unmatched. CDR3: CASSVGQGSPYEQYF. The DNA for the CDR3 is TGTGCCAGCAGCGTGGGACAGGGAAGTCCCTACGAGCAGTACTTC.

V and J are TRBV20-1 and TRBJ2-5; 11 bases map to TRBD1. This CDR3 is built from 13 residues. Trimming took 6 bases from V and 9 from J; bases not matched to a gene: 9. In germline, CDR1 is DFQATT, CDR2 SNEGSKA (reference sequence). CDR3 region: CSAPGQGDSAQYF. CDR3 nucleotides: TGCAGTGCCCCGGGACAGGGGGATTCGGCCCAGTACTTC.

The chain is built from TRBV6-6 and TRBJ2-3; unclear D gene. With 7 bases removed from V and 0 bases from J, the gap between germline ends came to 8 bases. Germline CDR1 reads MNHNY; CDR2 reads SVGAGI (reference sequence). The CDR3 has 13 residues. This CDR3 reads CASNYFSTDTQYF. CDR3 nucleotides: TGTGCCAGCAACTACTTTAGCACAGATACGCAGTATTTT.

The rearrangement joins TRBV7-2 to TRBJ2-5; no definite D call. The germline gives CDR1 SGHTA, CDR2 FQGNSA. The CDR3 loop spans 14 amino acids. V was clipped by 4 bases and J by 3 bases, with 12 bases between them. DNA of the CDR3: TGTGCCAGCAGCTCCTTCGGTGGGGAAGAGACCCAGTACTTC. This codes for CASSSFGGEETQYF. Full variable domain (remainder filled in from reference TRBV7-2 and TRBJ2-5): GAGVSQSPSNKVTEKGKDVELRCDPISGHTALYWYRQSLGQGLEFLIYFQGNSAPDKSGLPSDRFSAERTGGSVSTLTIQRTQQEDSAVYLCASSSFGGEETQYFGPGTRLLVL.

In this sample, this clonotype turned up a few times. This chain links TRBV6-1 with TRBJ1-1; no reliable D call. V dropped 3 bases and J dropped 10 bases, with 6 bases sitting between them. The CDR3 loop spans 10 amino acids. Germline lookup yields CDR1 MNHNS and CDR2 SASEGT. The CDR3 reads CASSDRLAFF. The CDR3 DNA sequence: TGTGCCAGCAGTGACAGACTAGCTTTCTTT.

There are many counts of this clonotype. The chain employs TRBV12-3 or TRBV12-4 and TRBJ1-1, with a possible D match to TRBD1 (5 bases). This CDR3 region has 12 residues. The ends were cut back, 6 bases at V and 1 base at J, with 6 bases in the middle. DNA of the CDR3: TGTGCCAGCAGCGGACAGAACACTGAAGCTTTCTTT. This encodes CASSGQNTEAFF.

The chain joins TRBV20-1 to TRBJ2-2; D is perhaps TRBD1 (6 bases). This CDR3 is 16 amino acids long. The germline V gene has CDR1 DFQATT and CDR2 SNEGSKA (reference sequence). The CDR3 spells CSFQSHSGVNTGELFF. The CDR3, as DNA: TGCAGCTTTCAGTCCCATTCAGGGGTAAACACCGGGGAGCTGTTTTTT.

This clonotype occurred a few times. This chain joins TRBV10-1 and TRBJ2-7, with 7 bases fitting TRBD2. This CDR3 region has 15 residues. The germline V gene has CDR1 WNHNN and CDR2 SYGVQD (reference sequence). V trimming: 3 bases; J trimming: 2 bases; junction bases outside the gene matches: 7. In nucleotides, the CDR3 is TGCGCCAGCAGTGATAGTCCGGGGACTACCTACGAGCAGTACTTC. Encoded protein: CASSDSPGTTYEQYF.

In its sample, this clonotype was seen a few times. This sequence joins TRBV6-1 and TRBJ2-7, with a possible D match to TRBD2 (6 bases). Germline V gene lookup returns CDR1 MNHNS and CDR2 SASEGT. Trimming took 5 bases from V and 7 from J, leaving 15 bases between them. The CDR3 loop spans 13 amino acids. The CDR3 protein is CASSTDLRGEQYF. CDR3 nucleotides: TGTGCCAGCAGTACAGACCTCCGGGGGGAGCAGTACTTC.

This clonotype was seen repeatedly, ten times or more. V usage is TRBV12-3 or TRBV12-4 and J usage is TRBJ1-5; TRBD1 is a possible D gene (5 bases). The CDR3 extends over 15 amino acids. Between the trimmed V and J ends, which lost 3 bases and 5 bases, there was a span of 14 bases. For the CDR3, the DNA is TGTGCCAGCAGTTTTGGGCGGACAAATTATCAGCCCCAGCATTTT. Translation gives CASSFGRTNYQPQHF.

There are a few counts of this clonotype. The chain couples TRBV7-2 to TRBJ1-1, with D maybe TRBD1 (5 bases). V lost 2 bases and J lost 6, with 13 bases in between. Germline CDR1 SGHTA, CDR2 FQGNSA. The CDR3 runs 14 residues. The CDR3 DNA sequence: TGTGCCAGCAGCTTAAATCAGGGCTACTCTGAAGCTTTCTTT. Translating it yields CASSLNQGYSEAFF.

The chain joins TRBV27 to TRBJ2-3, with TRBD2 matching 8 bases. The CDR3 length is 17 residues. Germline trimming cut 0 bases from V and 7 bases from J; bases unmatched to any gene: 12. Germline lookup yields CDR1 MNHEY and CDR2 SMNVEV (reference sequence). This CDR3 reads CASSLSWGLGPVNTQYF. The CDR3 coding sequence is TGTGCCAGCAGTTTATCTTGGGGACTAGGTCCGGTGAATACGCAGTATTTT.

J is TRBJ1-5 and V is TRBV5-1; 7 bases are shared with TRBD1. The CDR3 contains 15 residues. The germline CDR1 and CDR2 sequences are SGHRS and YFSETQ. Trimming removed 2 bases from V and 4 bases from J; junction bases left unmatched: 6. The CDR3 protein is CASSFSGTANQPQHF. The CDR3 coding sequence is TGCGCCAGCAGCTTTTCAGGGACAGCGAATCAGCCCCAGCATTTT.